This T cell receptor beta chain was profiled in a study of T cells in Graves' hyperthyroidism and ophthalmopathy. Germline V lookup: CDR1 GTSNPN, CDR2 SVGIG (reference sequence). This CDR3 is built from 14 residues. Trimming cost V 3 bases and J 3 bases, with 14 bases left between them. The table lists this clonotype with many counts. Amplified TCR beta CDR3 regions derived from RNA transcripts. When the TCR CDR3 underwent first-round RT-PCR, the HTBI primer set was used. One entry per CDR3 protein, called by TCRdb with MiXCR from the multiplex PCR reads. Of 500,000 or so distinct CDR3 sequences in the sample, over 15% were seen once.

This chain connects TRBV30 to TRBJ1-1, with D hard to call. The TCR was taken from a woman under 30 with Graves' ophthalmopathy. The sequenced sample consisted of blood. In DNA form, the CDR3 reads TGTGCCTGGAGAAGGAGGGCGCGGGACACTGAAGCTTTCTTT. Amino acids: CAWRRRARDTEAFF.